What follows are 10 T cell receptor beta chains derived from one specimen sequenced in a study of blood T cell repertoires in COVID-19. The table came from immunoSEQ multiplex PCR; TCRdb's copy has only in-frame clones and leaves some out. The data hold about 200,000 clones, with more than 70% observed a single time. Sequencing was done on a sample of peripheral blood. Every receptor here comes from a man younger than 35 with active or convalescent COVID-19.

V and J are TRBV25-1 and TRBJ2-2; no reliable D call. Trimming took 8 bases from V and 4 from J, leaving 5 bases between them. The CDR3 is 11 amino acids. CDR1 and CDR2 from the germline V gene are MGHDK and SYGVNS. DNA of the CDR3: TGTGCCAGCCTCGGCACCGGGGAGCTGTTTTTT. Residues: CASLGTGELFF.

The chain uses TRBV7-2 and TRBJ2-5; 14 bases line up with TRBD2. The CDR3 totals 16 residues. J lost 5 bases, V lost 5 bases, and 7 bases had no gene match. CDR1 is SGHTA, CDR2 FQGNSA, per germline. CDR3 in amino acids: CASSPRLAGGHETQYF. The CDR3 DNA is TGTGCCAGCAGCCCTCGACTAGCGGGGGGGCATGAGACCCAGTACTTC.

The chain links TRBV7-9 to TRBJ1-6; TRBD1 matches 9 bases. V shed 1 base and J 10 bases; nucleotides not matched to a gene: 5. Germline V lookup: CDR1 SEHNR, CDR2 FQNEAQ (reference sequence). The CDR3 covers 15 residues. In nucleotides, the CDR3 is TGTGCCAGCAGCTTAGGGGGACAGGGATACTCACCCCTCCACTTT. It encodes CASSLGGQGYSPLHF.

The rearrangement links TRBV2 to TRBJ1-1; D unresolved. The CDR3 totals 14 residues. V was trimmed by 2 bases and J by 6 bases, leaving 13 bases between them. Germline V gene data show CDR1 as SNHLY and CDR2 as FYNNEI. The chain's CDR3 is CASSEFRGKAEAFF. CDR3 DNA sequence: TGTGCCAGCAGTGAATTCCGGGGAAAGGCTGAAGCTTTCTTT. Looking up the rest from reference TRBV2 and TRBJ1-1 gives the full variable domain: EPEVTQTPSHQVTQMGQEVILRCVPISNHLYFYWYRQILGQKVEFLVSFYNNEISEKSEIFDDQFSVERPDGSNFTLKIRSTKLEDSAMYFCASSEFRGKAEAFFGQGTRLTVV.

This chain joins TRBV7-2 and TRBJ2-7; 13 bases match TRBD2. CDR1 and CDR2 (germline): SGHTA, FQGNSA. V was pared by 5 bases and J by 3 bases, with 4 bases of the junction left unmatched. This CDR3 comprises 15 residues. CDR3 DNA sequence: TGTGCCAGCAGCCTAAGGACTAGCGGGAGCTACGAGCAGTACTTC. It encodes CASSLRTSGSYEQYF.

CDR3 protein: CASSPTRRGGIQYF. DNA for the CDR3: TGTGCCAGTAGCCCCACCCGGCGGGGGGGCATTCAGTACTTC. The chain combines TRBV19 with TRBJ2-4; 9 bases map to TRBD2. Germline trimming cut 6 bases from V and 9 bases from J; bases unmatched to any gene: 9. CDR1 is LNHDA and CDR2 is SQIVND in the germline V gene (reference sequence). The CDR3 has 14 amino acids.

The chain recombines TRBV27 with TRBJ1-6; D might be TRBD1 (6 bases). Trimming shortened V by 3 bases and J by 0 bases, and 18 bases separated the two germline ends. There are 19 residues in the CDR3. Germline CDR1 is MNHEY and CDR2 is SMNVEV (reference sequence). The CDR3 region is CASSLSQGHLSSYNSPLHF. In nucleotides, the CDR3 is TGTGCCAGCAGTTTGTCTCAGGGACACCTGAGCTCCTATAATTCACCCCTCCACTTT.

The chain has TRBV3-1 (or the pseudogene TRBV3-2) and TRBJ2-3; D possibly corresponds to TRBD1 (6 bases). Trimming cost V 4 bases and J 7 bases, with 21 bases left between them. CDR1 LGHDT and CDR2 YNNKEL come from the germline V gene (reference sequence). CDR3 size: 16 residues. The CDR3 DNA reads TGTGCCAGCAGCCGTCCCGGGACACGTTCTTCGAATACGCAGTATTTT. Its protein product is CASSRPGTRSSNTQYF.

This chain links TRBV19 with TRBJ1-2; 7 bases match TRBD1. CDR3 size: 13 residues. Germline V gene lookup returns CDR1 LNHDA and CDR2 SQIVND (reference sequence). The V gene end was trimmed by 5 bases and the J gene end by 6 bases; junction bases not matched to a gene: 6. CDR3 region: CASSDRAVDGYTF. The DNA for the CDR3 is TGTGCCAGTAGTGACAGGGCTGTGGATGGCTACACCTTC.

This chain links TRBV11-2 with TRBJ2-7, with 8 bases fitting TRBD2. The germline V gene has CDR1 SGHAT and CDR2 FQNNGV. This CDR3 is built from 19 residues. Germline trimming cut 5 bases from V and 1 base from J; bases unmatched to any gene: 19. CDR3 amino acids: CASSPPKAGALKSSYEQYF. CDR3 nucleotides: TGTGCCAGCAGCCCCCCCAAAGCGGGAGCATTAAAAAGTTCCTACGAGCAGTACTTC.